Below are 20 T cell receptor beta chains sequenced from a single sample in a study of cytomegalovirus exposure and HLA in healthy donors. Method: immunoSEQ multiplex PCR; TCRdb's copy keeps in-frame clones and lacks some. The data hold about 360,000 clones, with 70% to 90% observed a single time. Sequencing was done on a sample of PBMCs. These receptors were taken from a woman under 30 in good health and CMV-seronegative.

This clone was counted a few times. V gene TRBV10-3 combines with J gene TRBJ2-7, with D perhaps TRBD2 (6 bases). Looked up from germline, CDR1 is ENHRY and CDR2 is SYGVKD. The CDR3 loop spans 14 amino acids. Trimming removed 2 bases from V and 7 bases from J, with 15 bases in between. CDR3 DNA sequence: TGTGCCATCAGTGAGGTCAACAGTGGGGGGGAGCAGTACTTC. This gives the protein CAISEVNSGGEQYF.

This clone was seen a handful of times. The genes are TRBV7-9 and TRBJ2-2, with 7 bases identical to TRBD1. The V gene's germline CDR1 is SEHNR and CDR2 FQNEAQ (reference sequence). V gave up 2 bases and J gave up 1 base; unmatched junction bases: 7. This CDR3 has 17 residues. The CDR3 region has the DNA TGTGCCAGCAGCTTAACCCGGACAGGACAGAACACCGGGGAGCTGTTTTTT. This codes for CASSLTRTGQNTGELFF.

V usage is TRBV27 and J usage is TRBJ2-5, with TRBD2 identical over 7 bases. CDR1 is MNHEY, CDR2 SMNVEV, per germline (reference sequence). V dropped 8 bases and J dropped 0; count of bases not matched to a gene: 6. This CDR3 region has 14 residues. Here the CDR3 reads CASAVAGDQETQYF. The DNA of the CDR3 is TGTGCCAGCGCCGTAGCGGGCGACCAAGAGACCCAGTACTTC.

V and J are TRBV28 and TRBJ2-3, with 12 nucleotides matching TRBD2. The germline CDR1 and CDR2 sequences are MDHEN and SYDVKM. Trimming took 5 bases from V and 2 from J; bases not matched to a gene: 8. The CDR3 consists of 17 residues. CDR3 in amino acids: CASSPRTSGKVTDTQYF. The CDR3 coding sequence is TGTGCCAGCAGTCCTCGGACTAGCGGGAAGGTCACAGATACGCAGTATTTT. The variable domain in full, completed from reference TRBV28 and TRBJ2-3, reads DVKVTQSSRYLVKRTGEKVFLECVQDMDHENMFWYRQDPGLGLRLIYFSYDVKMKEKGDIPEGYSVSREKKERFSLILESASTNQTSMYLCASSPRTSGKVTDTQYFGPGTRLTVL.

The gene calls are TRBV27 and TRBJ1-1; TRBD1 aligns across 7 bases. This CDR3 has 16 amino acids. V trimming: 5 bases; J trimming: 0 bases; junction bases outside the gene matches: 9. Germline loops: CDR1 MNHEY, CDR2 SMNVEV (reference sequence). CDR3 sequence reads: CASSASGGLMNTEAFF. The CDR3 nucleotides are TGTGCCAGCAGTGCCTCAGGGGGTCTCATGAACACTGAAGCTTTCTTT.

The V gene is TRBV5-6, the J gene TRBJ1-2; D uncertain. This CDR3 contains 14 residues. Germline lookup yields CDR1 SGHDT and CDR2 YYEEEE. Trimming shortened V by 5 bases and J by 3 bases, and 14 bases separated the two germline ends. CDR3 sequence reads: CASRIQEGDYGYTF. The CDR3 bases are TGTGCCAGCAGGATCCAAGAAGGAGACTATGGCTACACCTTC.

The V call is TRBV27, the J call TRBJ1-2; weak D call: TRBD1 (5 bases). V was trimmed by 5 bases and J by 1 base, leaving 11 bases between them. Germline assignment: CDR1 MNHEY and CDR2 SMNVEV (reference sequence). The CDR3 consists of 14 residues. The CDR3 loop reads CASSPTASNYGYTF. The CDR3, as DNA: TGTGCCAGCAGTCCGACAGCAAGTAACTATGGCTACACCTTC.

This clone was observed once. The gene calls are TRBV19 and TRBJ1-4, with D possibly being TRBD1 (5 bases). The CDR3 is made up of 14 amino acids. Germline V gene lookup returns CDR1 LNHDA and CDR2 SQIVND (reference sequence). The V and J ends lost 3 bases and 5 bases respectively, with 10 bases between them. The CDR3 loop is CASSIDRSNEKLFF. CDR3 coding DNA: TGTGCCAGTAGTATCGACAGATCAAATGAAAAACTGTTTTTT. The variable domain in full, completed from reference TRBV19 and TRBJ1-4, reads DGGITQSPKYLFRKEGQNVTLSCEQNLNHDAMYWYRQDPGQGLRLIYYSQIVNDFQKGDIAEGYSVSREKKESFPLTVTSAQKNPTAFYLCASSIDRSNEKLFFGSGTQLSVL.

The chain uses TRBV5-4 and TRBJ2-7, with 11 bases fitting TRBD2. V dropped 5 bases and J dropped 5; count of bases not matched to a gene: 6. Germline values: CDR1 SGHNT, CDR2 YYREEE (reference sequence). This CDR3 is 14 amino acids long. The CDR3 DNA reads as TGTGCCAGCAGTTTAGCGGGGGGGCCTAACGAGCAGTACTTC. Translating gives CASSLAGGPNEQYF. The full variable domain, with the rest looked up from reference TRBV5-4 and TRBJ2-7, is ETGVTQSPTHLIKTRGQQVTLRCSSQSGHNTVSWYQQALGQGPQFIFQYYREEENGRGNFPPRFSGLQFPNYSSELNVNALELDDSALYLCASSLAGGPNEQYFGPGTRLTVT.

The chain links TRBV6-1 to TRBJ2-3; 11 bases align to TRBD2. There are 15 residues in the CDR3. CDR1 MNHNS and CDR2 SASEGT come from the germline V gene. V shed 2 bases and J 4 bases; nucleotides not matched to a gene: 2. The CDR3 sequence is CASSEFSGGADTQYF. CDR3 bases: TGTGCCAGCAGTGAATTTAGCGGGGGGGCAGATACGCAGTATTTT.

This clone appeared once. The chain joins TRBV28 to TRBJ2-7; maybe TRBD1 (5 bases). The CDR3 spans 13 residues. Trimming shortened V by 6 bases and J by 2 bases, and 11 bases separated the two germline ends. The germline CDR1 and CDR2 sequences are MDHEN and SYDVKM. The CDR3 here is CASRRREPYEQYF. In DNA form, the CDR3 reads TGTGCCAGCAGGCGCAGGGAACCCTACGAGCAGTACTTC. The full variable domain, rest sourced from reference TRBV28 and TRBJ2-7, is DVKVTQSSRYLVKRTGEKVFLECVQDMDHENMFWYRQDPGLGLRLIYFSYDVKMKEKGDIPEGYSVSREKKERFSLILESASTNQTSMYLCASRRREPYEQYFGPGTRLTVT.

This chain connects TRBV5-5 to TRBJ2-1, with TRBD1 as a possible D gene (6 bases). The CDR3 consists of 16 residues. V dropped 6 bases and J dropped 7 bases, with 23 bases sitting between them. From germline, CDR1 is SGHKS and CDR2 YYEKEE (reference sequence). The CDR3 protein is CASTAPPSGVGNEQFF. The CDR3 DNA reads as TGTGCCAGCACCGCCCCCCCCTCAGGGGTGGGAAATGAGCAGTTCTTC.

The rearrangement uses TRBV6-1 and TRBJ1-3, with D tentatively TRBD1 (6 bases). The CDR3 extends over 14 amino acids. Germline V gene data show CDR1 as MNHNS and CDR2 as SASEGT. With 5 bases removed from V and 2 bases from J, the gap between germline ends came to 10 bases. Written as DNA, the CDR3 is TGTGCCAGCAGTCTACAGGGTACTGGAAACACCATATATTTT. It is translated as CASSLQGTGNTIYF.

CDR3 DNA: TGCGCCAGCAGCCAAGAGGCAAGCGGCTGGTCCTACAATGAGCAGTTCTTC. Encoded protein: CASSQEASGWSYNEQFF. This rearrangement joins TRBV4-1 to TRBJ2-1, with D perhaps TRBD2 (5 bases). CDR3 length: 17 amino acids. Germline CDR1 is MGHRA and CDR2 is YSYEKL. V was cut by 0 bases and J by 1 base, with 13 bases left in between.

This CDR3 reads CASSSRAQVVYEQYF. The CDR3 coding sequence is TGTGCCAGCAGTTCCCGGGCACAGGTCGTCTACGAGCAGTACTTC. V is TRBV28 and J is TRBJ2-7, with TRBD1 as a possible D gene (5 bases). The CDR3 covers 15 residues. The germline V and J ends were trimmed by 4 bases and 3 bases, with 16 bases remaining between them. CDR1 and CDR2 (germline): MDHEN, SYDVKM.

This clone appeared once. The V call is TRBV5-1, the J call TRBJ1-1, with 9 bases matching TRBD1. V dropped 6 bases and J dropped 4; count of bases not matched to a gene: 10. The CDR3 spans 15 residues. Germline CDR1 reads SGHRS; CDR2 reads YFSETQ. The CDR3 DNA reads TGCGCCAGCATCGAGGGACAGGGTCTGGGCACTGAAGCTTTCTTT. It yields the protein CASIEGQGLGTEAFF.

CDR3 in amino acids: CASSFGGTGDNEQFF. Written as DNA, the CDR3 is TGTGCCAGCAGTTTTGGCGGGACAGGGGACAATGAGCAGTTCTTC. The V and J genes are TRBV27 and TRBJ2-1; 10 nucleotides line up with TRBD1. CDR3 length: 15 amino acids. The germline gives CDR1 MNHEY, CDR2 SMNVEV (reference sequence). After removal of 3 bases from V and 5 bases from J, the junction contained 4 bases not matched to a gene.

The chain couples TRBV27 to TRBJ1-2, with a weak D call TRBD1 (6 bases). V lost 5 bases and J lost 0, with 7 bases in between. Per the germline V gene, CDR1 is MNHEY and CDR2 is SMNVEV (reference sequence). The CDR3 totals 13 residues. CDR3 DNA: TGTGCCAGCAGTCGGACAGCTAACTATGGCTACACCTTC. Encoded protein: CASSRTANYGYTF.

The V and J genes are TRBV2 and TRBJ2-3; 12 nucleotides agree with TRBD2. Germline V gives CDR1 SNHLY, CDR2 FYNNEI. The ends lost 4 bases at V and 4 bases at J; junction bases unmatched: 6. The CDR3 covers 16 residues. CDR3 sequence (DNA): TGTGCCAGCAGTGCCCTAGCGGGGGGGTTGTCAGATACGCAGTATTTT. This sequence encodes CASSALAGGLSDTQYF.

This rearrangement joins TRBV2 to TRBJ1-1; D is unclear. The CDR3 is 13 residues long. Looked up from germline, CDR1 is SNHLY and CDR2 is FYNNEI. V gave up 7 bases and J gave up 0 bases, with 9 bases separating them. The CDR3: CASKNSLNTEAFF. DNA of the CDR3: TGTGCCAGCAAAAACAGTTTGAACACTGAAGCTTTCTTT.